This T cell receptor beta chain was sequenced during a study of radiation and T cells in renal cell carcinoma. About the research overall: Nephrectomy followed 15 Gy stereotactic body radiation by 4 weeks.

Points on this clone: As yet, its antigen is unknown.

Some clones are missing from TCRdb's copy, which holds only in-frame ones; the method was immunoSEQ multiplex PCR. The top ten hold 5.8% of the sample, which has 70,000 or so clones, roughly 87% seen once. Study-wide results and caveats: No pretreatment tumor biopsies were available for baseline clonotypes.

The CDR3 contains 16 residues. J was trimmed by 0 bases and V by 5 bases; bases with no gene match: 8. Germline V gene data show CDR1 as SEHNR and CDR2 as FQNEAQ (reference sequence). Time point: blood 2 weeks post-SBRT. The treatment was: 15 Gy SBRT to primary tumor, nephrectomy 4 weeks later. The material sequenced was blood, taken from a patient whose treatment included radiotherapy and nephrectomy. This clonotype was sampled from a man aged 60 to 75 with renal cell carcinoma. The chain is built from TRBV7-9 and TRBJ2-7, with 9 positions matching TRBD2. CDR3 amino acids: CASSPLSGRGSYEQYF. The DNA of the CDR3 is TGTGCCAGCAGCCCCCTTAGCGGGAGAGGCTCCTACGAGCAGTACTTC.